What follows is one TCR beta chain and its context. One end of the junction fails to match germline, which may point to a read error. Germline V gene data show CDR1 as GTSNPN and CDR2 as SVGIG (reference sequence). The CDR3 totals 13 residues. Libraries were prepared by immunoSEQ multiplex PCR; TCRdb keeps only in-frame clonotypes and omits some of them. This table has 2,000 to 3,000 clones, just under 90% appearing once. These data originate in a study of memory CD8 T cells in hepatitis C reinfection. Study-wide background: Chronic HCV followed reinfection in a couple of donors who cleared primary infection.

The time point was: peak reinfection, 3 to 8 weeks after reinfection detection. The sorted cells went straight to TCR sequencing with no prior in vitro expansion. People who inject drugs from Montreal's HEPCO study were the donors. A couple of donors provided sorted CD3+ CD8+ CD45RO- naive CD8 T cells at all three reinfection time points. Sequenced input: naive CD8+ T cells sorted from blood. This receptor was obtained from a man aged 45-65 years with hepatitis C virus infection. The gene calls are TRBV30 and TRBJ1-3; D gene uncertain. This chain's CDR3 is CAWSPRTRKHHIF. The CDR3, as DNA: TGTGCCTGGAGCCCCAGGACTCGGAAACACCATATATTT.